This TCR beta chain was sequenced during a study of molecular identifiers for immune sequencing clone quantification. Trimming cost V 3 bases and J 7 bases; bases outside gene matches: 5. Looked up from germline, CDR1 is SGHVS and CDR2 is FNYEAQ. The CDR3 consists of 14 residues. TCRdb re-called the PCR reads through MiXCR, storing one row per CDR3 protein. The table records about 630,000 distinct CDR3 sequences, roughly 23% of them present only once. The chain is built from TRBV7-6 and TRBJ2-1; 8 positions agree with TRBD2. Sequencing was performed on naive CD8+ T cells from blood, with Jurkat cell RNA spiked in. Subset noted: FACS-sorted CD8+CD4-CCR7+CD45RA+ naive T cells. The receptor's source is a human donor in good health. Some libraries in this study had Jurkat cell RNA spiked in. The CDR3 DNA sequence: TGTGCCAGCAGCTTCACGGGACTAGGGAATGAGCAGTTCTTC. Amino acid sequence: CASSFTGLGNEQFF.